This T cell receptor (beta chain) was captured by sequencing in a study of CXCR3-negative and CXCR3-positive naive CD8 T cells. In preparing the TRB cDNA libraries, 5' RACE with UMI labels was used. TCRdb processed the 5' RACE reads again and assigns one entry to each CDR3 protein, with no DNA. The table gives under 50,000 distinct CDR3 sequences; the top ten clones make up 2% to 2.5% of it. The CDR3 runs to 13 residues. CDR1 and CDR2 (germline): SGHDN, FVKESK. More than 250,000 cells per CD8+ T cell subset were flow-sorted in triplicate. Naive cells were sorted as CD45RO-, CCR7+, CD27+ and CD95-. The V gene is TRBV14, the J gene TRBJ2-7. This TCR was sampled from a human donor in good health. Some clones in this sample may be carry-over from other donors' samples. Sequencing was performed on naive CXCR3- CD8+ T cells from blood. Subset meaning: CD45RO-CCR7+CD27+CD95- naive CD8+ T cells lacking CXCR3 (TNR3-). The CDR3 loop reads CASSPWGSYEQYF.